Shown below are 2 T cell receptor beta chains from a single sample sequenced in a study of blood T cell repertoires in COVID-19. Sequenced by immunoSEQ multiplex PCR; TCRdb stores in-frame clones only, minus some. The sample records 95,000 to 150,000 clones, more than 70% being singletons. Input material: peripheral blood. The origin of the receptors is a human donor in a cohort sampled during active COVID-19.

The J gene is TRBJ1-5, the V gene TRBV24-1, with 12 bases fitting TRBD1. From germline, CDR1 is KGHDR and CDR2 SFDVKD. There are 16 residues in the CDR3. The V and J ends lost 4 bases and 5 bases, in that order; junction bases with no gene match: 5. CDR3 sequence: CATSDRGQGADQPQHF. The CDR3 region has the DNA TGTGCCACCAGTGACAGGGGACAGGGGGCGGATCAGCCCCAGCATTTT.

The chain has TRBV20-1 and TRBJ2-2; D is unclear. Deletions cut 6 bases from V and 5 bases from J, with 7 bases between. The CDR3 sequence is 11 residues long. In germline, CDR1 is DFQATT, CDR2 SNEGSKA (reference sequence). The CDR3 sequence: CSARYTGELFF. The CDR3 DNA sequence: TGCAGTGCCCGTTATACCGGGGAGCTGTTTTTT.